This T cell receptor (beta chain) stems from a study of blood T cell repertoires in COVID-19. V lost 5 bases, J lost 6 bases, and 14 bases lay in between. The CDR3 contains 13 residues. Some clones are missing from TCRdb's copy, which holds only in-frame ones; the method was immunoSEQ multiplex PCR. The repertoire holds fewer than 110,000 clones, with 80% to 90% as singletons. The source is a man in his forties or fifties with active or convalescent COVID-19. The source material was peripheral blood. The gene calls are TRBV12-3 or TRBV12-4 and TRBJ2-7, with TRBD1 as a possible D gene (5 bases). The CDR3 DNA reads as TGTGCCAGCAGTCCGGTAGGGGTAGGCGAGCAGTACTTC. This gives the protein CASSPVGVGEQYF.